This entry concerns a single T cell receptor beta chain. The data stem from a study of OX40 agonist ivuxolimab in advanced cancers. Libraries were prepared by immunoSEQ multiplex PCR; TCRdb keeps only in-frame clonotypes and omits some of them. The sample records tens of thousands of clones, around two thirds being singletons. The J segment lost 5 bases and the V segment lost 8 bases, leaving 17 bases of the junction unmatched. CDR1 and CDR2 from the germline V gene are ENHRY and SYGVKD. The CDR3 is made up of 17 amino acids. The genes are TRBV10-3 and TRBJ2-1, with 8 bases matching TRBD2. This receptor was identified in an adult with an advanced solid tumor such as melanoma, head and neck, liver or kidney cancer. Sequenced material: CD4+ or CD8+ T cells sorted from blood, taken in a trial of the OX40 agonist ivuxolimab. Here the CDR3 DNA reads TGTGCCATCTGTTGGACTCTGCGGGGGGCCTGGAACAATGAGCAGTTCTTC. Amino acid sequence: CAICWTLRGAWNNEQFF.